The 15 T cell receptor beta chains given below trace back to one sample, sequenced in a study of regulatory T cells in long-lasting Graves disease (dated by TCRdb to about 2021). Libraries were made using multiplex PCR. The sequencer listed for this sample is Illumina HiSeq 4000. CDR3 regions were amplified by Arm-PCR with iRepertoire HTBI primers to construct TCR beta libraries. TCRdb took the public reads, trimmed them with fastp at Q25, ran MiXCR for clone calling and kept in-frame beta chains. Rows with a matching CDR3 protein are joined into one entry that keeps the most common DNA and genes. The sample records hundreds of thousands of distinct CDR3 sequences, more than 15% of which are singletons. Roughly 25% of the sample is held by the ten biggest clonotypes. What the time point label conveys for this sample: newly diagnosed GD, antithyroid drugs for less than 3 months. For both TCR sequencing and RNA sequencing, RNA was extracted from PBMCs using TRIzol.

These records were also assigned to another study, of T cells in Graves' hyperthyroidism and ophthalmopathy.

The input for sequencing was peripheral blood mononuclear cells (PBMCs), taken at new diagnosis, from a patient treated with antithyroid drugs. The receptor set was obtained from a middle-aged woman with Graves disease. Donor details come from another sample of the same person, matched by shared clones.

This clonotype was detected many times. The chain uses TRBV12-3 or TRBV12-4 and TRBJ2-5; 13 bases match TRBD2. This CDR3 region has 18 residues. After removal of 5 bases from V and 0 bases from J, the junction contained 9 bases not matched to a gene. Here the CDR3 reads CASSPWTSGGYNQETQYF. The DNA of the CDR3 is TGTGCCAGCAGTCCCTGGACTAGCGGGGGATACAACCAAGAGACCCAGTACTTC.

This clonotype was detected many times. Written as DNA, the CDR3 is TGCAGTGCTAGAGATCAACGGGGGCCAGATACGCAGTATTTT. Translating gives CSARDQRGPDTQYF. The genes are TRBV20-1 and TRBJ2-3; D tentatively reads TRBD1 or TRBD2 (6 bases each). The CDR3 is made up of 14 amino acids. CDR1 and CDR2 (germline): DFQATT, SNEGSKA (reference sequence). V lost 0 bases and J lost 4, with 11 bases in between.

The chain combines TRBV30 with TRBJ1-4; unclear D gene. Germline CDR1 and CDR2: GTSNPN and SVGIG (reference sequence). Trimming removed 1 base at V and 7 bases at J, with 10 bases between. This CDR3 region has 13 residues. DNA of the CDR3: TGTGCCTGGAGTGACCTGGGAGGTGAAAAACTGTTTTTT. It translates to CAWSDLGGEKLFF. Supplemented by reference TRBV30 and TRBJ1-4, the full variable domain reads SQTIHQWPATLVQPVGSPLSLECTVEGTSNPNLYWYRQAAGRGLQLLFYSVGIGQISSEVPQNLSASRPQDRQFILSSKKLLLSDSGFYLCAWSDLGGEKLFFGSGTQLSVL.

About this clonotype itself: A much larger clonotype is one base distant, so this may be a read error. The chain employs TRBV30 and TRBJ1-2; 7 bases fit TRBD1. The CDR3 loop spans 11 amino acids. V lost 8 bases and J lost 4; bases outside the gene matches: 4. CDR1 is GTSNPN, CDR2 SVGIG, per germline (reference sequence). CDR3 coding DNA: TGTGCCGCTACAGGGGTCTATGGCTACACCTTC. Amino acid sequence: CAATGVYGYTF.

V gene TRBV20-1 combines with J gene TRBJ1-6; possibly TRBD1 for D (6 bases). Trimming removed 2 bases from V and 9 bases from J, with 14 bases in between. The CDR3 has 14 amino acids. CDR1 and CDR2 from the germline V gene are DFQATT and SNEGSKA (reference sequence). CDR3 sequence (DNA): TGCAGTGCTAGACAACCCAGGGGAGTTTCACCCCTCCACTTT. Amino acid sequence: CSARQPRGVSPLHF.

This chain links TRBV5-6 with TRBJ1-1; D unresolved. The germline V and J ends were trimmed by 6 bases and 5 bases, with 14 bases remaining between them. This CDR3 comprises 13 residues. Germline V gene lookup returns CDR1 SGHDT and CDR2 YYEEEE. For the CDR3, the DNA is TGTGCCAGCACCCTCTCAATGAGAACTGAAGCTTTCTTT. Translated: CASTLSMRTEAFF.

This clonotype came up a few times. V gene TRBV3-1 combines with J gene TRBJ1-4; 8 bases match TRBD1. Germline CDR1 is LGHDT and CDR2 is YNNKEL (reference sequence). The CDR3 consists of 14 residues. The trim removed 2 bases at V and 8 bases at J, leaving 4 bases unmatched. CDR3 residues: CASSQQGAWEKLFF. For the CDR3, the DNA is TGTGCCAGCAGCCAACAGGGGGCTTGGGAAAAACTGTTTTTT.

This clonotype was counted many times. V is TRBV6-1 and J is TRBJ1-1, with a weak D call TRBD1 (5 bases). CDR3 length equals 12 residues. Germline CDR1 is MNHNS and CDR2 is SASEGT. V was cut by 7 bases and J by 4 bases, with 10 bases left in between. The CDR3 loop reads CASMGVSTEAFF. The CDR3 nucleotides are TGTGCCAGCATGGGGGTGAGCACTGAAGCTTTCTTT.

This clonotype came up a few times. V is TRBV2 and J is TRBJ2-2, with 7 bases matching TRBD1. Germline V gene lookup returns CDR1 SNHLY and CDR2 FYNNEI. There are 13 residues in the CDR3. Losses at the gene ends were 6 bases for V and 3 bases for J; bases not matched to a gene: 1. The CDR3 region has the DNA TGTGCCAGCAGACAGGGGTACACCGGGGAGCTGTTTTTT. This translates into CASRQGYTGELFF.

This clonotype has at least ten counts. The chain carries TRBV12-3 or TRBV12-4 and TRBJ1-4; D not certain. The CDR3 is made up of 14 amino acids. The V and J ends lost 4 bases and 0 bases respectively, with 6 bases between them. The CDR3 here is CASSSDTTNEKLFF. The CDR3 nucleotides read TGTGCCAGCAGTTCGGATACAACTAATGAAAAACTGTTTTTT.

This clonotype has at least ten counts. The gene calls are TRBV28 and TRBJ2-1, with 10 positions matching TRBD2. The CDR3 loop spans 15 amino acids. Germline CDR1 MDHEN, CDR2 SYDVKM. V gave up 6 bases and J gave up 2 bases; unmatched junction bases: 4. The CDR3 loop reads CASSWTSGPYNEQFF. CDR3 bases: TGTGCCAGCAGCTGGACTAGCGGTCCCTACAATGAGCAGTTCTTC.

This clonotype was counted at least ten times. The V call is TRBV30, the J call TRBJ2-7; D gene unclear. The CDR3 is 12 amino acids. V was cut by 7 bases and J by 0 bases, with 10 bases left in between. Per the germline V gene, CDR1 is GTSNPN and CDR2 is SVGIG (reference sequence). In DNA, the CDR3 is TGTGCCTTGAGGCCCAGCTCCTACGAGCAGTACTTC. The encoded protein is CALRPSSYEQYF. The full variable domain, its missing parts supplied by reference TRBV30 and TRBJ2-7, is SQTIHQWPATLVQPVGSPLSLECTVEGTSNPNLYWYRQAAGRGLQLLFYSVGIGQISSEVPQNLSASRPQDRQFILSSKKLLLSDSGFYLCALRPSSYEQYFGPGTRLTVT.

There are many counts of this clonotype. The CDR3 reads CASSLEGGNTDTQYF. Written as DNA, the CDR3 is TGCGCCAGCAGCTTGGAAGGAGGAAACACAGATACGCAGTATTTT. The J gene is TRBJ2-3, the V gene TRBV5-1; D is possibly TRBD2 (5 bases). This CDR3 has 15 residues. Trimming took 0 bases from V and 2 from J, leaving 10 bases between them. Germline loops: CDR1 SGHRS, CDR2 YFSETQ. Full variable domain (outside the CDR3, taken from reference TRBV5-1 and TRBJ2-3): KAGVTQTPRYLIKTRGQQVTLSCSPISGHRSVSWYQQTPGQGLQFLFEYFSETQRNKGNFPGRFSGRQFSNSRSEMNVSTLELGDSALYLCASSLEGGNTDTQYFGPGTRLTVL.

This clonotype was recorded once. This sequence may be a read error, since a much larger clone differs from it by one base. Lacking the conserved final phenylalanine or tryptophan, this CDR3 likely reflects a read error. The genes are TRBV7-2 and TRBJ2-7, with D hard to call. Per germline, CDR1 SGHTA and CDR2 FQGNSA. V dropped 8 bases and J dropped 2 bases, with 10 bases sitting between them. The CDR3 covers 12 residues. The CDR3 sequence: CASGPLAYEQYL. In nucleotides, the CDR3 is TGTGCCAGCGGCCCCCTAGCCTACGAGCAGTACCTC.

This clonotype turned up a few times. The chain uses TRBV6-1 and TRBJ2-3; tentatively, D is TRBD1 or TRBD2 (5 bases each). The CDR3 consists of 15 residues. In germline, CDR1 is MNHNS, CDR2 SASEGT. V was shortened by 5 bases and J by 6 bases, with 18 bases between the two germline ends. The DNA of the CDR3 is TGTGCCAGCAGTCCGAGGGACCTTCGGAGGGATACGCAGTATTTT. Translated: CASSPRDLRRDTQYF.